Below, 4 T cell receptor beta chains from the same sample are listed, as sequenced in a study of T-cell memory formation after mild COVID-19 (dated by TCRdb to 2020 to 2023). To prepare the library, 5' RACE was applied. Sequencing instrument: Illumina NovaSeq 6000. TCRdb itself trimmed the public reads at Q25 with fastp, ran MiXCR and retained productive beta chains. Identical CDR3 proteins give one entry, which carries the most common genes and DNA. A total of 250,000 to 350,000 distinct CDR3 sequences appear in this sample, roughly a fifth of them only once. 20% to 25% of the sample is in the top ten clones. Source material: PBMCs or a T cell subset sorted from them (not recorded which). These receptors originate from a man between 18 and 29 years old who had mild COVID-19 (a few samples of this study predate the infection). The sample titles of this study are shuffled in the database, so cell type and time point are left out; the donor was told from shared clones.

The rearrangement joins TRBV7-2 to TRBJ2-1, with D tentatively TRBD2 (6 bases). This CDR3 is 14 amino acids long. Trimming removed 3 bases from V and 4 bases from J, with 10 bases in between. Germline CDR1 is SGHTA and CDR2 is FQGNSA. CDR3 amino acids: CASSFSGTYNEQFF. The CDR3 nucleotides read TGTGCCAGCAGCTTTTCCGGGACTTACAATGAGCAGTTCTTC.

This clonotype was detected only a few times. This chain joins TRBV4-3 and TRBJ2-7; the D is unclear. This CDR3 is 14 amino acids long. The V and J ends lost 0 bases and 3 bases respectively, with 9 bases between them. CDR1 and CDR2 (germline): LGHNA, YSLEER. CDR3 region: CASSQDRFGYEQYF. CDR3 bases: TGCGCCAGCAGCCAAGATCGGTTCGGCTACGAGCAGTACTTC.

The chain joins TRBV19 to TRBJ2-5, with TRBD1 matching 11 bases. CDR1 is LNHDA and CDR2 is SQIVND in the germline V gene (reference sequence). Germline trimming cut 5 bases from V and 1 base from J; bases unmatched to any gene: 9. The CDR3 runs to 17 residues. In DNA, the CDR3 is TGTGCCAGTAGTGACGGACAGGGGGCGCGGGGCCAAGAGACCCAGTACTTC. Translation: CASSDGQGARGQETQYF.

This clonotype was observed a few times. V gene TRBV18 combines with J gene TRBJ1-2; D is unresolved. The V gene lost 3 bases and the J gene lost 6 bases, with 14 bases spanning the gap. CDR3 size: 14 residues. CDR1 KGHSH and CDR2 LQKENI come from the germline V gene. CDR3 sequence (DNA): TGTGCCAGCTCACCGTCCCGGGGTACGGATGGCTACACCTTC. Protein product: CASSPSRGTDGYTF.